The present TCR beta chain was sequenced within a study of CD8+ T cells in alopecia areata. V dropped 5 bases and J dropped 4 bases, with 17 bases sitting between them. Germline values: CDR1 MNHEY, CDR2 SMNVEV (reference sequence). The length of the CDR3 is 15 residues. Following extraction, RNA underwent reverse transcription to cDNA, which served as the sequencing template. Sequenced by immunoSEQ multiplex PCR; TCRdb stores in-frame clones only, minus some. The sample yields roughly 120,000 clones, 50% to 75% seen once. Study results and limitations: Normal scalp showed lower clonality than lesional scalp, especially alopecia totalis/universalis. Scalp and blood samples kept many expanded lesional clones throughout tofacitinib. Scalp clonality, together with expanded CD8+ clones among the top 100, fell significantly with tofacitinib.

The treatment: oral pan-JAK inhibitor, 5-10 mg twice daily. On this clone: Its target is unknown.

This TCR came from a human donor with alopecia areata. The rearrangement joins TRBV27 to TRBJ1-2; D is undetermined. The sequenced sample was CD8+ T cells sorted from blood, obtained at week 4, from a patient treated with tofacitinib. The CDR3 is CASSPGSPSGYGYTF. CDR3 nucleotides: TGTGCCAGCAGTCCCGGATCCCCCAGCGGCTATGGCTACACCTTC.